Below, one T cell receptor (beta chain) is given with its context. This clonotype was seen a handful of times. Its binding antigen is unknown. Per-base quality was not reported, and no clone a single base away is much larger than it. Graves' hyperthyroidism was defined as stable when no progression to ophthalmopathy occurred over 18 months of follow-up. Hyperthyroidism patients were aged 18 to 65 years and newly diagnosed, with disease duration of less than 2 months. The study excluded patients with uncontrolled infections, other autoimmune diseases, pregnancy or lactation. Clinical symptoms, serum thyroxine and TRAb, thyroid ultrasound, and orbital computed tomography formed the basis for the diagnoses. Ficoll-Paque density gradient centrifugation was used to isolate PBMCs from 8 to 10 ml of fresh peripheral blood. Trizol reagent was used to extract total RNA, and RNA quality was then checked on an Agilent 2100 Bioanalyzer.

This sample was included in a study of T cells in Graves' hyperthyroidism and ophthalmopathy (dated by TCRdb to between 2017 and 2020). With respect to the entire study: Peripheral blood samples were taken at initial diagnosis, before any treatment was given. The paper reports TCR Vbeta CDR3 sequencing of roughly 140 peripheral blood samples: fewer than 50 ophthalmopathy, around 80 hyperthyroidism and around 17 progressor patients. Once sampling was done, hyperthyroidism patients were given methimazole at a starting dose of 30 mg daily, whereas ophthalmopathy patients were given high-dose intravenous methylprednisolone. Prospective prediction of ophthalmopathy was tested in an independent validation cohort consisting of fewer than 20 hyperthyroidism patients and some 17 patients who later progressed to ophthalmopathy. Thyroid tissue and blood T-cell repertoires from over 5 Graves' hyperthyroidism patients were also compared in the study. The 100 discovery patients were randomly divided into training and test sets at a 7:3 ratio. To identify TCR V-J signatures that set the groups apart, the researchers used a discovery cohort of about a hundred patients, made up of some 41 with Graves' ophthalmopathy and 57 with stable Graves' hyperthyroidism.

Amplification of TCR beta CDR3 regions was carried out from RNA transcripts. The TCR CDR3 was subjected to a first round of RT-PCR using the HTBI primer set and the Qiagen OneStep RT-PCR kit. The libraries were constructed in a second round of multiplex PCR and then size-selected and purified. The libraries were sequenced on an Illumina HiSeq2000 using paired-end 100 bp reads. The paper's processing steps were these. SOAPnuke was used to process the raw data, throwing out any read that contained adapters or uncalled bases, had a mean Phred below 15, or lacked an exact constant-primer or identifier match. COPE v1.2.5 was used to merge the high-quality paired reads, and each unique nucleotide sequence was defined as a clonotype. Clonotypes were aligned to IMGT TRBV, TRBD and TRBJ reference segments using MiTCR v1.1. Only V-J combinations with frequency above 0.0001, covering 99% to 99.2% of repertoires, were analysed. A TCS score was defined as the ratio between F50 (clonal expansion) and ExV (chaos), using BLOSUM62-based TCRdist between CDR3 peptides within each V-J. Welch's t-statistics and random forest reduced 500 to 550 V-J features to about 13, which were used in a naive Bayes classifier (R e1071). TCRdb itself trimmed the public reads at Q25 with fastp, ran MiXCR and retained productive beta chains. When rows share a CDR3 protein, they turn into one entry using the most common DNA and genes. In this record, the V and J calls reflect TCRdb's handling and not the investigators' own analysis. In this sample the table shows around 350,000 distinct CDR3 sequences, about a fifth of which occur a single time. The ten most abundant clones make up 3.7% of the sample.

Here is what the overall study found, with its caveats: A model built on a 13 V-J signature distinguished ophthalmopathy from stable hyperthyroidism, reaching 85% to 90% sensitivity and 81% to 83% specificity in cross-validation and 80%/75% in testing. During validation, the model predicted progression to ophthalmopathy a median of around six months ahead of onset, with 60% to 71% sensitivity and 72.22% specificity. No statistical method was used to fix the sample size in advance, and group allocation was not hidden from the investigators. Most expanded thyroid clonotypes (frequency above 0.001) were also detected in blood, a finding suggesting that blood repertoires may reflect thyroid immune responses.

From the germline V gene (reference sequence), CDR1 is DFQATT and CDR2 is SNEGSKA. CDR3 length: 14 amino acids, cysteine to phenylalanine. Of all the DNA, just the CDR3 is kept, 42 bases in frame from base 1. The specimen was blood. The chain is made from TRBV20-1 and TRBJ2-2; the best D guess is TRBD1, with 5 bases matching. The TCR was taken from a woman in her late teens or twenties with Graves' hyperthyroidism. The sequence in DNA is TGCAGCGCTTCCCCCAGGGTTGGCACCGGGGAGCTGTTTTTT. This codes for CSASPRVGTGELFF.